A selection of T cell receptor beta chains follows, all from one sample in a study of blood T cells in healthy people across ages. MiXCR, applied by TCRdb to the 5' RACE reads, yields one record per CDR3 protein. The table includes 1.5 million to 2 million distinct CDR3 sequences, about two fifths detected once. Sample: blood. The receptor set was obtained from a human donor in good health. Both conserved end residues are part of each CDR3. The D gene is left open where the match is weak. For some rows the clone size is stated as once, few or many, or as a class when expanded; others skip it.

v_gene,d_gene,j_gene,abundance,CDR3aa,CDR3nt
TRBV11-2,NA,TRBJ1-5,NA,CASSHGTCQPQHF,TGTGCCAGCAGCCATGGGACTTGTCAGCCCCAGCATTTT
TRBV20-1,TRBD1,TRBJ1-4,NA,CSARDRMATNEKLFF,TGCAGTGCACGGGACAGGATGGCAACTAATGAAAAACTGTTTTTT
TRBV3-1,NA,TRBJ1-2,few,CASSQASRYGYTF,TGTGCCAGCAGCCAAGCTAGCAGATATGGCTACACCTTC
TRBV2,TRBD1,TRBJ1-2,NA,CASPRDRGNGYTF,TGTGCCAGCCCACGGGACAGGGGAAATGGCTACACCTTC
TRBV21-1,NA,TRBJ1-1,many,CASSTTGGNTEAFF,TGTGCCAGCAGCACGACAGGGGGGAACACTGAAGCTTTCTTT
TRBV5-6,NA,TRBJ1-2,once,CASSQPWGRGDYTF,TGTGCCAGCAGCCAACCCTGGGGCAGGGGAGACTACACCTTC
TRBV7-2,NA,TRBJ1-4,few,CASSLVGTKLFF,TGTGCCAGCAGCTTAGTTGGGACGAAACTGTTTTTT
TRBV5-1,TRBD1,TRBJ1-4,few,CASSSRQGPPPEKLFF,TGCGCCAGCAGCTCCCGACAGGGCCCACCGCCTGAAAAACTGTTTTTT
TRBV29-1,NA,TRBJ1-1,few,CSVSLQAPNTEAFF,TGCAGCGTTTCCCTGCAGGCGCCTAACACTGAAGCTTTCTTT
TRBV5-1,NA,TRBJ2-3,NA,CASSLFTGFTDTQYF,TGCGCCAGCAGCTTGTTTACGGGGTTCACAGATACGCAGTATTTT
TRBV7-8,NA,TRBJ2-7,NA,CASSPKTDELYF,TGTGCCAGCAGCCCCAAGACGGACGAGCTGTACTTC
TRBV4-3,NA,TRBJ1-2,once,CASSQEGGRFYGYTF,TGCGCCAGCAGCCAAGAGGGGGGACGGTTCTATGGCTACACCTTC
TRBV7-9,NA,TRBJ2-5,few,CASSPSWEQYF,TGTGCCAGCAGCCCCTCATGGGAGCAGTACTTC
TRBV20-1,NA,TRBJ2-5,NA,CSASPRTGETQYF,TGCAGTGCTAGTCCTAGGACCGGAGAGACCCAGTACTTC
TRBV4-2,NA,TRBJ1-1,few,CASSQVIRDTEAFF,TGTGCCAGCAGCCAAGTCATCAGGGACACTGAAGCTTTCTTT
TRBV28,TRBD1,TRBJ2-5,NA,CASSIPTGQGEETQYF,TGTGCCAGCTCTATACCCACTGGACAGGGGGAAGAGACCCAGTACTTC
TRBV4-1,NA,TRBJ1-2,many,CASSQDAGTNGYTF,TGCGCCAGCAGCCAAGATGCCGGGACTAATGGCTACACCTTC
TRBV7-2,NA,TRBJ2-1,NA,CASSKTGGSGEQFF,TGTGCCAGCAGCAAAACCGGAGGGAGCGGGGAGCAGTTCTTC
TRBV13,TRBD2,TRBJ2-3,NA,CASSFPGGQDTQYF,TGTGCCAGCAGCTTCCCGGGGGGGCAAGATACGCAGTATTTT
TRBV6-5,NA,TRBJ2-1,NA,CASSLSGGGDNEQFF,TGTGCCAGCAGTCTAAGTGGGGGGGGCGACAATGAGCAGTTCTTC
TRBV29-1,NA,TRBJ1-1,few,CSVGGVGNTEAFF,TGCAGCGTTGGGGGGGTTGGGAACACTGAAGCTTTCTTT
TRBV10-3,TRBD2,TRBJ2-3,NA,CAIRIGRGTDTQYF,TGTGCCATCAGGATAGGGAGGGGCACAGATACGCAGTATTTT
TRBV29-1,TRBD1,TRBJ1-1,few,CSVEVRDRGTEAFF,TGCAGCGTTGAAGTTAGGGACAGAGGCACTGAAGCTTTCTTT
TRBV10-3,NA,TRBJ2-3,NA,CAISAVSSGLGDTQYF,TGTGCCATCAGTGCCGTGTCCTCAGGTCTGGGAGATACGCAGTATTTT
TRBV3-1,NA,TRBJ2-5,NA,CASSQDRGGRWSGETQYF,TGTGCCAGCAGCCAAGATCGTGGAGGGAGATGGAGCGGGGAGACCCAGTACTTC
TRBV4-3,NA,TRBJ2-2,NA,CASSPDPGTGELFF,TGCGCCAGCAGCCCCGATCCAGGCACCGGGGAGCTGTTTTTT
TRBV7-9,NA,TRBJ2-4,NA,CANSLRTENIQYF,TGTGCCAACAGCTTGCGGACAGAAAACATTCAGTACTTC
TRBV28,NA,TRBJ1-2,NA,CASSSRLQGIDYGYTF,TGTGCCAGCAGTTCGCGATTACAGGGCATAGACTATGGCTACACCTTC
TRBV6-5,TRBD2,TRBJ2-3,NA,CASRLTSGGTTDTQYF,TGTGCCAGCAGACTCACTAGCGGGGGGACCACAGATACGCAGTATTTT
TRBV24-1,TRBD1,TRBJ1-2,NA,CATSPTGSAYGYTF,TGTGCCACCAGCCCGACAGGGAGTGCCTATGGCTACACCTTC
TRBV6-6,TRBD1,TRBJ2-7,many,CASTVSGTGSEQYF,TGTGCCAGCACCGTCTCCGGGACAGGGAGCGAGCAGTACTTC
TRBV20-1,NA,TRBJ2-3,NA,CSAGIGGGGTDTQYF,TGCAGTGCCGGCATAGGTGGGGGCGGCACAGATACGCAGTATTTT
TRBV7-9,NA,TRBJ1-6,NA,CASGMRVNNSPLHF,TGTGCCAGCGGCATGCGAGTTAACAATTCACCCCTCCACTTT
TRBV12-3/TRBV12-4,NA,TRBJ2-1,few,CASSFGIWQFF,TGTGCCAGCAGTTTTGGTATATGGCAGTTCTTC
TRBV12-3/TRBV12-4,NA,TRBJ1-5,few,CASSLALGDQPQHF,TGTGCCAGCAGTTTAGCGCTTGGGGATCAGCCCCAGCATTTT